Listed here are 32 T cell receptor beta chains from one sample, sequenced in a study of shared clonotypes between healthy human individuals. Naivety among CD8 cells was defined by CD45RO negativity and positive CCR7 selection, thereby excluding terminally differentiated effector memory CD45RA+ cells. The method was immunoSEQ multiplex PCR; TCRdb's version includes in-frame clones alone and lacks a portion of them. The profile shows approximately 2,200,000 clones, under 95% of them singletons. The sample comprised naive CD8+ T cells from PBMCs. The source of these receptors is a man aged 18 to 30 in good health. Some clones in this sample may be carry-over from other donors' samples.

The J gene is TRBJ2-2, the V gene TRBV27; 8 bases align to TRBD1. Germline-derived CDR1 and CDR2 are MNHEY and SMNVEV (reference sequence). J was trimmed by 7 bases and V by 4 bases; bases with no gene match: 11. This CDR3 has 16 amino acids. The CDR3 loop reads CASSSDSTGANGELFF. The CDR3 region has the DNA TGTGCCAGCAGTTCGGACTCGACAGGGGCGAACGGGGAGCTGTTTTTT.

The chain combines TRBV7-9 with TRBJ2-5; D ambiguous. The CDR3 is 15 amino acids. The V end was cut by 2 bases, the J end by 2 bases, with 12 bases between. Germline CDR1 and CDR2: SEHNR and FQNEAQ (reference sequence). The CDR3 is CASSLRPGVQETQYF. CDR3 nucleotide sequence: TGTGCCAGCAGCTTAAGGCCAGGTGTACAAGAGACCCAGTACTTC. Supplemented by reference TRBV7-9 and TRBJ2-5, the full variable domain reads DTGVSQNPRHKITKRGQNVTFRCDPISEHNRLYWYRQTLGQGPEFLTYFQNEAQLEKSRLLSDRFSAERPKGSFSTLEIQRTEQGDSAMYLCASSLRPGVQETQYFGPGTRLLVL.

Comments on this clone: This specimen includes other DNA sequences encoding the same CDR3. The CDR3 DNA reads TGTGCCAGCAGCCCGCCAGGGGATACGCAGTATTTT. The encoded protein is CASSPPGDTQYF. This chain uses TRBV7-9 with TRBJ2-3, with a possible D match to TRBD1 (5 bases). V lost 5 bases to trimming and J lost 6 bases, with 9 bases between them. Germline CDR1 is SEHNR and CDR2 is FQNEAQ (reference sequence). This CDR3 is built from 12 residues.

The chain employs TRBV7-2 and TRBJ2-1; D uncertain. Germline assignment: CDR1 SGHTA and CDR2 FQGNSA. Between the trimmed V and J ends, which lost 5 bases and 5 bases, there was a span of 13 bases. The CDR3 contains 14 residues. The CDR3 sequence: CASSHEVLNNEQFF. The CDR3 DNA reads TGTGCCAGCAGCCATGAGGTGCTAAACAATGAGCAGTTCTTC.

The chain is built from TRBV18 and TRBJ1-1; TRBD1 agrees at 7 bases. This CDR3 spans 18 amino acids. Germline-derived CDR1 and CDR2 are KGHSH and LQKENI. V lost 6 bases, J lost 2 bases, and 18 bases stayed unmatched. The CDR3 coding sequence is TGTGCCAGCTCTCCCACCCTTTTGGGGACAGCCGCAAACACTGAAGCTTTCTTT. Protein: CASSPTLLGTAANTEAFF.

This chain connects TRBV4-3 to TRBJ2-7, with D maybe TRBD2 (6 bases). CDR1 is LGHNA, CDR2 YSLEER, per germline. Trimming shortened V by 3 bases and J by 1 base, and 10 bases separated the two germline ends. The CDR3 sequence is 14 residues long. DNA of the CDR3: TGCGCCAGCAGCCAGACTAGACGTTCCTACGAGCAGTACTTC. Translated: CASSQTRRSYEQYF.

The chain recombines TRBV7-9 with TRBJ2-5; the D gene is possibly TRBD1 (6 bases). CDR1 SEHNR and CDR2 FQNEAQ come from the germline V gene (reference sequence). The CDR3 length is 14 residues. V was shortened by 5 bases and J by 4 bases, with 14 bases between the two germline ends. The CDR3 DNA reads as TGTGCCAGCAGCGCCGTACTACAGGGAGAGACCCAGTACTTC. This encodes CASSAVLQGETQYF.

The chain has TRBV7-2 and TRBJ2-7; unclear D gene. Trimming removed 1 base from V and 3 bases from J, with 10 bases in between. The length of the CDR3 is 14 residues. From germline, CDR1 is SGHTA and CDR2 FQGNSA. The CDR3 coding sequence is TGTGCCAGCAGCTTAGATCCGGATTTCTACGAGCAGTACTTC. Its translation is CASSLDPDFYEQYF.

CDR3 protein: CASSQASGRSYNEQFF. The DNA of the CDR3 is TGCGCCAGCAGCCAAGCTAGCGGGAGATCCTACAATGAGCAGTTCTTC. The V call is TRBV4-3, the J call TRBJ2-1, with TRBD2 identical over 10 bases. Per germline, CDR1 LGHNA and CDR2 YSLEER. The CDR3 is 16 residues long. The V and J ends lost 1 base and 1 base, in that order; junction bases with no gene match: 1.

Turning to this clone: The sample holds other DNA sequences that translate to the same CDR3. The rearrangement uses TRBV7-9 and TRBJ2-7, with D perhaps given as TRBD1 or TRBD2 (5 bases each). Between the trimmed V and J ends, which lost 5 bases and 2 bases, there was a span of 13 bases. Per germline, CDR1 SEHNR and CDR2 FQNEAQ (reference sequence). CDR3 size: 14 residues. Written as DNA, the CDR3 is TGTGCCAGCAGCCCCCGGGACGGCCCCTACGAGCAGTACTTC. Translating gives CASSPRDGPYEQYF. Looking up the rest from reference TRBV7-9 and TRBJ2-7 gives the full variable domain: DTGVSQNPRHKITKRGQNVTFRCDPISEHNRLYWYRQTLGQGPEFLTYFQNEAQLEKSRLLSDRFSAERPKGSFSTLEIQRTEQGDSAMYLCASSPRDGPYEQYFGPGTRLTVT.

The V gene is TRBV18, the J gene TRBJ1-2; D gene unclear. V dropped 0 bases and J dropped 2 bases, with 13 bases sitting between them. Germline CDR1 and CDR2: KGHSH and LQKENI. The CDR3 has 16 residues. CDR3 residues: CASSPPFGGKNYGYTF. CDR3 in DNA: TGTGCCAGCTCACCACCGTTTGGCGGCAAGAACTATGGCTACACCTTC.

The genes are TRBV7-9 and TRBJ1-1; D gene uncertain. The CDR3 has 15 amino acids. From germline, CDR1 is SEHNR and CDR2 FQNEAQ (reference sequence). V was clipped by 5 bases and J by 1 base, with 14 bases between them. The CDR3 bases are TGTGCCAGCAGCCGGCGGGGAGAGACGAACACTGAAGCTTTCTTT. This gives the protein CASSRRGETNTEAFF.

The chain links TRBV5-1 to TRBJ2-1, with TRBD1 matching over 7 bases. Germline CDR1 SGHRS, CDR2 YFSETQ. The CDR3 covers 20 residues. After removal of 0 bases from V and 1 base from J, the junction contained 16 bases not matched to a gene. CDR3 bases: TGCGCCAGCAGCTTGGCCGCTAGCACCAGGAGGACAGGATCCTACAATGAGCAGTTCTTC. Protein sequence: CASSLAASTRRTGSYNEQFF.

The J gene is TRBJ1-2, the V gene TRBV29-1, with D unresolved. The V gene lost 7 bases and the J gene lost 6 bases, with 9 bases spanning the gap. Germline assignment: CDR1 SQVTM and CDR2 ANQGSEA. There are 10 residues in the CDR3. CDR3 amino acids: CSGFRDGYTF. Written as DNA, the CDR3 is TGCAGCGGGTTCAGAGATGGCTACACCTTC.

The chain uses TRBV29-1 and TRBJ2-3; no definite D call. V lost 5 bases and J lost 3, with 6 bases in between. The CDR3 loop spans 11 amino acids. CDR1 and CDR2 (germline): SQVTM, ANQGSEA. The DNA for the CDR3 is TGCAGCGTTCTGGAGACAGATACGCAGTATTTT. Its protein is CSVLETDTQYF.

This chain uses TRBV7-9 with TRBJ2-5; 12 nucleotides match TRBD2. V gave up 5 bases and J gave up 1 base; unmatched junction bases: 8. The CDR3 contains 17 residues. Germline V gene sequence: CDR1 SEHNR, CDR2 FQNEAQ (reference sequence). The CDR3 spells CASSRGLAGNTQETQYF. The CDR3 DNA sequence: TGTGCCAGCAGCCGTGGACTAGCGGGGAATACCCAAGAGACCCAGTACTTC. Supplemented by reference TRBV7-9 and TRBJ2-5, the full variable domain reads DTGVSQNPRHKITKRGQNVTFRCDPISEHNRLYWYRQTLGQGPEFLTYFQNEAQLEKSRLLSDRFSAERPKGSFSTLEIQRTEQGDSAMYLCASSRGLAGNTQETQYFGPGTRLLVL.

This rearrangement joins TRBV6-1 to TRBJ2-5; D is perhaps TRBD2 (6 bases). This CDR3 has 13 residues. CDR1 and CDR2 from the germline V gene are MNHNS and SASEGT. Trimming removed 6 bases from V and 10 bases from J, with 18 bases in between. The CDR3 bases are TGTGCCAGCAGGCTCGGACATCTGGGGGGCCAGTACTTC. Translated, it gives CASRLGHLGGQYF.

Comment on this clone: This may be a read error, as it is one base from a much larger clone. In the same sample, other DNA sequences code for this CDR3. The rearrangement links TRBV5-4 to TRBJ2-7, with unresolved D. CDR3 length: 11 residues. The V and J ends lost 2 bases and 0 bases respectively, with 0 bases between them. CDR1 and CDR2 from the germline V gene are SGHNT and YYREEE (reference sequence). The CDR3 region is CASSFSYEQYF. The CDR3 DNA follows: TGTGCCAGCAGCTTCTCCTACGAGCAGTACTTC.

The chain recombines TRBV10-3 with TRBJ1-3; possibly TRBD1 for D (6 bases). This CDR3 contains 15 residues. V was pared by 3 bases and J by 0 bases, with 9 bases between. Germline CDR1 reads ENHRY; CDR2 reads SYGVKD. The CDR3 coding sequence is TGTGCCATCAGTGAATGGACAGACTCTGGAAACACCATATATTTT. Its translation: CAISEWTDSGNTIYF.

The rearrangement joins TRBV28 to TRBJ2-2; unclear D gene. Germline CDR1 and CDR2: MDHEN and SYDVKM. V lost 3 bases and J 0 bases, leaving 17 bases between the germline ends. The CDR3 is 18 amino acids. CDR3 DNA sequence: TGTGCCAGCAGTTTCAGTGTCACCCTATTGCCGAACACCGGGGAGCTGTTTTTT. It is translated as CASSFSVTLLPNTGELFF.

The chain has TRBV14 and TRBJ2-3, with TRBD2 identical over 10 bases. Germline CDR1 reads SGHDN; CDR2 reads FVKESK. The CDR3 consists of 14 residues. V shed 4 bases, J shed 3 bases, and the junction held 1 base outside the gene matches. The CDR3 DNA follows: TGTGCCAGCAGCCTTAGCGGGAGGACAGATACGCAGTATTTT. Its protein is CASSLSGRTDTQYF.

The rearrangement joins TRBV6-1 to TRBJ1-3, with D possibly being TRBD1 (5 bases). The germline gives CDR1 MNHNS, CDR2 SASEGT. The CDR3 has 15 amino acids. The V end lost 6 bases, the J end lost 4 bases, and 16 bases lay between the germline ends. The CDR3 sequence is CASRPREVSGNTIYF. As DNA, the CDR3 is TGTGCCAGCAGACCCAGGGAAGTATCCGGAAACACCATATATTTT.

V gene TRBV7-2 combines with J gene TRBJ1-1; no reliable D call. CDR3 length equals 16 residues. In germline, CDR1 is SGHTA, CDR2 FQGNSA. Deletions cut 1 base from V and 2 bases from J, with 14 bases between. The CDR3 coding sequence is TGTGCCAGCAGCTTAGTATCTCTAAGGGCCAACACTGAAGCTTTCTTT. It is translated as CASSLVSLRANTEAFF.

The DNA for the CDR3 is TGTGCCAGCAGCACAAATCAGCCCCAGCATTTT. Its protein is CASSTNQPQHF. The V gene is TRBV6-4, the J gene TRBJ1-5; unclear D gene. The CDR3 runs to 11 residues. CDR1 and CDR2 (germline): MRHNA, SNTAGT. Trimming pared 6 bases from V and 4 bases from J, leaving 4 bases between.

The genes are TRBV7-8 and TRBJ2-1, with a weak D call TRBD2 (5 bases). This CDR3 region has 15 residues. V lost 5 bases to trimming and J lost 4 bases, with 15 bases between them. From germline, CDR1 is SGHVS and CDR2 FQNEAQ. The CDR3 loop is CASSRWASSYNEQFF. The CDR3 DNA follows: TGTGCCAGCAGCCGCTGGGCTAGCAGTTACAATGAGCAGTTCTTC.

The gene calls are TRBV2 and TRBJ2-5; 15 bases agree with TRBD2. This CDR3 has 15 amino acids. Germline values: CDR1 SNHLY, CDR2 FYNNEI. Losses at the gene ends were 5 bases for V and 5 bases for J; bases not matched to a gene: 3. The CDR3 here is CASSLGLAGGETQYF. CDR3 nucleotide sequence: TGTGCCAGCAGTCTTGGACTAGCGGGAGGGGAGACCCAGTACTTC.

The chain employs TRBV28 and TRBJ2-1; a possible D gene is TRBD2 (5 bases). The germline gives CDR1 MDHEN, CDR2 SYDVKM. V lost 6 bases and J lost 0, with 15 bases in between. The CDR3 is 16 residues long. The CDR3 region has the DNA TGTGCCAGCAGCCACATTTTGGAGGACTCCTACAATGAGCAGTTCTTC. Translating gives CASSHILEDSYNEQFF. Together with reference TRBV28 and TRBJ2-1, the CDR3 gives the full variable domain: DVKVTQSSRYLVKRTGEKVFLECVQDMDHENMFWYRQDPGLGLRLIYFSYDVKMKEKGDIPEGYSVSREKKERFSLILESASTNQTSMYLCASSHILEDSYNEQFFGPGTRLTVL.

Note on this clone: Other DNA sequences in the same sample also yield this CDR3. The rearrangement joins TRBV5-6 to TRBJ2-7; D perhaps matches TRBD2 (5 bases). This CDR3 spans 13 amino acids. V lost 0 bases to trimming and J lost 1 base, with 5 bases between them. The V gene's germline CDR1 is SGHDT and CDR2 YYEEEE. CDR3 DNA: TGTGCCAGCAGCTTGGAGCGGTCCTACGAGCAGTACTTC. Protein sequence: CASSLERSYEQYF.

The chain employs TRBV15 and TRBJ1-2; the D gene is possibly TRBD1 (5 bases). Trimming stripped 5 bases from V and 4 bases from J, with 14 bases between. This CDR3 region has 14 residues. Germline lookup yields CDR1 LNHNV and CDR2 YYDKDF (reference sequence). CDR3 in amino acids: CATSAEGRIYGYTF. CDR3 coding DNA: TGTGCCACCAGCGCGGAGGGGCGGATCTATGGCTACACCTTC.

The CDR3 DNA is TGTGCCGCCATCAACCCACGAGTGAACACTGAAGCTTTCTTT. Translating it yields CAAINPRVNTEAFF. This sequence joins TRBV10-3 and TRBJ1-1; D unresolved. With 11 bases removed from V and 0 bases from J, the gap between germline ends came to 16 bases. The germline V gene encodes CDR1 ENHRY and CDR2 SYGVKD. This CDR3 is 14 amino acids long.

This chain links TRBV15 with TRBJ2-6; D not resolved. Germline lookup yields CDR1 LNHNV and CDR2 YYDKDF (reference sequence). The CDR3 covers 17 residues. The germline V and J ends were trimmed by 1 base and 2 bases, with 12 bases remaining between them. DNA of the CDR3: TGTGCCACCAGCAGAGTGATTTTAGAGGCTGGGGCCAACGTCCTGACTTTC. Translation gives CATSRVILEAGANVLTF.

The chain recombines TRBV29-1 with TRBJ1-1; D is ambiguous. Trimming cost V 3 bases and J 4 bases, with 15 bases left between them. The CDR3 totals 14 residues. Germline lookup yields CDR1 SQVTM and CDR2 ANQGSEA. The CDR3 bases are TGCAGCGTTGAGCATCGAGGATGGAGCACTGAAGCTTTCTTT. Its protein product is CSVEHRGWSTEAFF.